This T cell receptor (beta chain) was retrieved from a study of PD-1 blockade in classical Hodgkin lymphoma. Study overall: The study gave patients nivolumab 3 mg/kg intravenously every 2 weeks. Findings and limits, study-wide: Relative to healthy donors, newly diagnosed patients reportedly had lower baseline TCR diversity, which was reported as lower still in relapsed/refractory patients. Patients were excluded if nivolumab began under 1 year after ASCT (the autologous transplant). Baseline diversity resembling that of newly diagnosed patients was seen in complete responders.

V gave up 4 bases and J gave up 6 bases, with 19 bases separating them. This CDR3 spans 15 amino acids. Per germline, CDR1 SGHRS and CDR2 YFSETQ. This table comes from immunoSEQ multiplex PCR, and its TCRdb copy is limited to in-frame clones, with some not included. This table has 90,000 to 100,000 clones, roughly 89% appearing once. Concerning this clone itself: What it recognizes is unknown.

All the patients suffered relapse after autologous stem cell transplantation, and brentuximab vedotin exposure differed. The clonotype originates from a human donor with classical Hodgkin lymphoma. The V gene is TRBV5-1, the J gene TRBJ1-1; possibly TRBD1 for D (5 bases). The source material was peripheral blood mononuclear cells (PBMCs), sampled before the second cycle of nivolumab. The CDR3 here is CASSVRDHGGSEAFF. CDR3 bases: TGCGCCAGCAGCGTACGGGACCACGGTGGATCTGAAGCTTTCTTT.